Listed below are T cell receptor beta chains from one sample, sequenced in a study of blood T cell repertoires in COVID-19. The method was immunoSEQ multiplex PCR; TCRdb's version includes in-frame clones alone and lacks a portion of them. The top ten clones hold roughly 7.1% of a sample with around 86,000 clones, 80% to 90% of them seen once. Sequencing was performed on peripheral blood. Source of these receptors: a human donor with acute or convalescent COVID-19. The donor label of this sample is uncertain. Each CDR3 is given with its conserved first and last residue. D genes are given only for firm matches. Size is stated for part of the rows, as once, few or many counts, or as a class when the clone is expanded.

v_gene	d_gene	j_gene	abundance	CDR3aa	CDR3nt
TRBV5-6	TRBD1	TRBJ2-7	-	CASSLVGQGTYEQYF	TGTGCCAGCAGCTTGGTGGGACAGGGGACCTACGAGCAGTACTTC
TRBV6-5	-	TRBJ2-3	once	CASSLERTDTQYF	TGTGCCAGCAGCTTAGAGAGGACAGATACGCAGTATTTT
TRBV6-5	TRBD1	TRBJ1-5	-	CASSRQGIDQPQHF	TGTGCCAGCAGCCGACAGGGGATAGATCAGCCCCAGCATTTT
TRBV7-6	TRBD1	TRBJ2-7	-	CASSLTGTGVYEQYF	TGTGCCAGCAGCTTAACTGGGACAGGGGTTTACGAGCAGTACTTC
TRBV5-1	TRBD1	TRBJ2-5	-	CASSRSGTGYDGTQYF	TGCGCCAGCAGCCGGTCTGGGACAGGGTATGATGGGACCCAGTACTTC
TRBV29-1	-	TRBJ1-1	-	CSVEGGGGLAFF	TGCAGCGTTGAAGGGGGAGGGGGTTTGGCTTTCTTT
TRBV6-5	-	TRBJ1-2	-	CASSASGSVYGYTF	TGTGCCAGCAGCGCCTCCGGGAGCGTCTATGGCTACACCTTC
TRBV7-2	TRBD2	TRBJ2-7	once	CASSPALGLAGVQYF	TGTGCCAGCAGCCCAGCCCTGGGACTAGCGGGGGTACAGTACTTC
TRBV2	TRBD1	TRBJ2-7	-	CASSQPGQVSYEQYF	TGTGCCAGCAGCCAACCGGGACAGGTTTCCTACGAGCAGTACTTC
TRBV9	TRBD2	TRBJ2-3	few	CASSVGDYTDTQYF	TGTGCCAGCAGCGTAGGGGACTACACAGATACGCAGTATTTT
TRBV19	TRBD2	TRBJ2-7	-	CASRVGASGGTYEQYF	TGTGCCAGTAGGGTGGGAGCTAGCGGGGGGACCTACGAGCAGTACTTC
TRBV7-6	TRBD2	TRBJ2-2	-	CASSREVAGSNTGELFF	TGTGCCAGCAGCCGAGAGGTAGCGGGGTCGAACACCGGGGAGCTGTTTTTT
TRBV7-3	-	TRBJ2-2	-	CASRNSPTAGELFF	TGTGCCAGCAGGAATTCCCCGACAGCCGGGGAGCTGTTTTTT
TRBV5-1	TRBD1	TRBJ2-7	-	CASSLALTGGYEQYF	TGCGCCAGCAGCTTGGCCTTGACAGGGGGCTACGAGCAGTACTTC
TRBV4-3	-	TRBJ1-2	-	CASSQGQALNYGYTF	TGCGCCAGCAGCCAAGGACAGGCTCTTAACTATGGCTACACCTTC
TRBV7-3	-	TRBJ2-1	-	CASSLRATSYNEQFF	TGTGCCAGCAGCTTACGAGCTACCTCCTACAATGAGCAGTTCTTC